This TCR beta chain was profiled in a study of T cells after yellow fever vaccination. Background on the study: The authors prepared low-cell-number fractions using SMART-Seq v4 Ultra Low Input.

Each CDR3 protein gets one entry after TCRdb re-called the 5' RACE reads with MiXCR. The table lists about 630,000 distinct CDR3 sequences, around an eighth of them singletons. This clonotype was seen a few times. The antigen is not known. Study-wide results and limits: Reappearance after the booster was seen for most primary-vaccination clones, at 95% to 96% CD4 and 70% to 90% CD8. A weaker but faster secondary response was observed, peaking on day 5 versus 15.

The V gene lost 3 bases and the J gene lost 5 bases, with 8 bases spanning the gap. In germline, CDR1 is SGHAT, CDR2 FQNNGV. The CDR3 is made up of 13 amino acids. This clonotype was sampled from a man aged 25-40 years who received the YFV17D yellow fever vaccine. The J gene is TRBJ1-5, the V gene TRBV11-2; TRBD1 is a possible D gene (6 bases). This material consisted of PBMCs, taken on the day of the yellow fever booster vaccination. The CDR3 protein is CASSFGGDQPQHF. CDR3 nucleotide sequence: TGTGCCAGCAGCTTTGGGGGCGATCAGCCCCAGCATTTT. The whole variable domain, remainder taken from reference TRBV11-2 and TRBJ1-5, is EAGVAQSPRYKIIEKRQSVAFWCNPISGHATLYWYQQILGQGPKLLIQFQNNGVVDDSQLPKDRFSAERLKGVDSTLKIQPAKLEDSAVYLCASSFGGDQPQHFGDGTRLSIL.